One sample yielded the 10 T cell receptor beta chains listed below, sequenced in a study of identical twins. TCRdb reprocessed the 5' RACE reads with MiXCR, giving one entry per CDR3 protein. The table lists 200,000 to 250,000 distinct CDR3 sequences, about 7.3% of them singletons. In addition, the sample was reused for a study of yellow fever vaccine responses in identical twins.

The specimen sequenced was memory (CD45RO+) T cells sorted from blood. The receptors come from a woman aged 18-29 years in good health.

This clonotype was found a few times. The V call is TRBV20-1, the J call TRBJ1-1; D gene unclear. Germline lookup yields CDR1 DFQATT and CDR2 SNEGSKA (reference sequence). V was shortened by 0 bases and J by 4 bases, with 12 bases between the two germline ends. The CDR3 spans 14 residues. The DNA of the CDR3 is TGCAGTGCTAGAGACGAGGGCGAGTCCACTGAAGCTTTCTTT. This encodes CSARDEGESTEAFF.

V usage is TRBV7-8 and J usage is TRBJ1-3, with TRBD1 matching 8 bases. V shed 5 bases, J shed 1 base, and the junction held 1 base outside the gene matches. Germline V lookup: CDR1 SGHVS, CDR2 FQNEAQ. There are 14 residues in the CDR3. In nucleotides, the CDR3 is TGTGCCAGCAGCGGACAGGGATCTGGAAACACCATATATTTT. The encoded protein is CASSGQGSGNTIYF. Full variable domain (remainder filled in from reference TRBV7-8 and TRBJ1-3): GAGVSQSPRYKVAKRGQDVALRCDPISGHVSLFWYQQALGQGPEFLTYFQNEAQLDKSGLPSDRFFAERPEGSVSTLKIQRTQQEDSAVYLCASSGQGSGNTIYFGEGSWLTVV.

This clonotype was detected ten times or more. In DNA, the CDR3 is TGTGCCACCGCGAGGGCCGTGGATTACGAGCAGTACTTC. This gives the protein CATARAVDYEQYF. The J gene is TRBJ2-7, the V gene TRBV27; a weak D match, TRBD2 (5 bases). Trimming took off 10 bases at V and 4 bases at J, with 17 bases between the two ends. Germline CDR1 is MNHEY and CDR2 is SMNVEV (reference sequence). The CDR3 sequence is 13 residues long.

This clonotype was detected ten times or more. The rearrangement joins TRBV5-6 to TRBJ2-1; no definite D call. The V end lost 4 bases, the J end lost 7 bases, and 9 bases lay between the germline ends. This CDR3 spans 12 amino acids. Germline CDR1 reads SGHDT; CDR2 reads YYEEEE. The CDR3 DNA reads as TGTGCCAGCAGCATAACAAGAAATGAGCAGTTCTTC. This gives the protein CASSITRNEQFF.

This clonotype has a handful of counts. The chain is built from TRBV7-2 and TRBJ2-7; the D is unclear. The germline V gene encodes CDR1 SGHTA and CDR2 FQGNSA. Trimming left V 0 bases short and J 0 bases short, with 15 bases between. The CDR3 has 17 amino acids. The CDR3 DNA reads TGTGCCAGCAGCTTAGCTGGTCAGCGCGTGAACTCCTACGAGCAGTACTTC. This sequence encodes CASSLAGQRVNSYEQYF.

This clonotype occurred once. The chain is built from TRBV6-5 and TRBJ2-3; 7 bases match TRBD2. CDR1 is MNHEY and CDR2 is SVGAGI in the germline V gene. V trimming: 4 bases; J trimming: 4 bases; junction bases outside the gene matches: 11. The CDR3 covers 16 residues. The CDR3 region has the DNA TGTGCCAGCAGTTTGAGCGGGACTCTACCACCAGATACGCAGTATTTT. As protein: CASSLSGTLPPDTQYF.

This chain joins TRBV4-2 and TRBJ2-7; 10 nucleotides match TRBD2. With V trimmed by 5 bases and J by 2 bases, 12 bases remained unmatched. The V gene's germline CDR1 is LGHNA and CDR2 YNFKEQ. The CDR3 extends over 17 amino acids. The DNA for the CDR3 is TGTGCCAGCAGCTGTGGGCTAGCGGGAGTGCTACCCTACGAGCAGTACTTC. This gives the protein CASSCGLAGVLPYEQYF.

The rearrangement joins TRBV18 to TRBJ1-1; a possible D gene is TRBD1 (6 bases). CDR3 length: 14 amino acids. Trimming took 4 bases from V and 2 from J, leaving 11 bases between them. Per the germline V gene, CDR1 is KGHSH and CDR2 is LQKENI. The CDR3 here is CASSQGVTNTEAFF. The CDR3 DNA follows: TGTGCCAGCTCACAGGGGGTCACCAACACTGAAGCTTTCTTT. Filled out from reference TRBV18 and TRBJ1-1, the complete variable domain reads NAGVMQNPRHLVRRRGQEARLRCSPMKGHSHVYWYRQLPEEGLKFMVYLQKENIIDESGMPKERFSAEFPKEGPSILRIQQVVRGDSAAYFCASSQGVTNTEAFFGQGTRLTVV.

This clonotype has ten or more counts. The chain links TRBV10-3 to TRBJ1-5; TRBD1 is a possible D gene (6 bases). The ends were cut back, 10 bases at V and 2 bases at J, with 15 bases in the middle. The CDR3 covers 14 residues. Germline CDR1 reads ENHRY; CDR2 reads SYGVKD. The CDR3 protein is CATIGQLGNQPQHF. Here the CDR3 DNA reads TGTGCCACCATTGGACAGTTGGGCAATCAGCCCCAGCATTTT.

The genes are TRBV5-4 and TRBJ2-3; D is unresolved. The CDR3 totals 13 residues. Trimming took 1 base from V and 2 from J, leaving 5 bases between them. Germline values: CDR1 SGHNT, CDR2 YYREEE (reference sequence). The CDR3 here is CASSLRHTDTQYF. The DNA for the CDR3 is TGTGCCAGCAGCTTGCGGCACACAGATACGCAGTATTTT.